A single sample gave rise to the 26 T cell receptor beta chains below, sequenced in a study of blood T cell repertoires in COVID-19. TCRdb's table, derived via immunoSEQ multiplex PCR, lists solely in-frame clones and lacks some. The table lists 70,000 or so clones, around 87% of them singletons. Input material: peripheral blood. Source of these receptors: a woman of 80 years or more with active or convalescent COVID-19.

The rearrangement joins TRBV2 to TRBJ1-3; 9 bases line up with TRBD1. V dropped 9 bases and J dropped 7; count of bases not matched to a gene: 10. CDR1 is SNHLY and CDR2 is FYNNEI in the germline V gene. The CDR3 has 14 amino acids. CDR3 DNA: TGTGCCAGTAGGACAGGGGACGAGCGGAACACCATATATTTT. It encodes CASRTGDERNTIYF.

V usage is TRBV7-2 and J usage is TRBJ2-7; D may be TRBD2 (6 bases). The germline V gene has CDR1 SGHTA and CDR2 FQGNSA. Trimming removed 2 bases from V and 0 bases from J, with 17 bases in between. The CDR3 length is 17 residues. This CDR3 reads CASSLMGGGKGSYEQYF. In DNA form, the CDR3 reads TGTGCCAGCAGCTTAATGGGCGGCGGGAAGGGCTCCTACGAGCAGTACTTC.

The V gene is TRBV28, the J gene TRBJ2-1; TRBD2 matches at 11 bases. The V gene's germline CDR1 is MDHEN and CDR2 SYDVKM. The CDR3 spans 15 residues. V lost 5 bases, J lost 4 bases, and 4 bases stayed unmatched. The CDR3 loop reads CASSLTSGGYNEQFF. The CDR3 region has the DNA TGTGCCAGCAGTCTTACTAGCGGGGGTTACAATGAGCAGTTCTTC.

This clone was seen just once. CDR3 sequence: CATSRELEADTQYF. The CDR3 DNA reads as TGTGCCACCAGCAGAGAATTGGAAGCGGATACGCAGTATTTT. The chain joins TRBV15 to TRBJ2-3, with no clear D. Germline CDR1 and CDR2: LNHNV and YYDKDF (reference sequence). This CDR3 spans 14 amino acids. V was cut by 0 bases and J by 6 bases, with 10 bases left in between. The full variable domain, in which reference TRBV15 and TRBJ2-3 provide the parts outside the CDR3, is DAMVIQNPRYQVTQFGKPVTLSCSQTLNHNVMYWYQQKSSQAPKLLFHYYDKDFNNEADTPDNFQSRRPNTSFCFLDIRSPGLGDTAMYLCATSRELEADTQYFGPGTRLTVL.

The table lists this clone with a few counts. V is TRBV28 and J is TRBJ2-7; 8 bases are shared with TRBD1. Per germline, CDR1 MDHEN and CDR2 SYDVKM. The CDR3 extends over 17 amino acids. With V trimmed by 5 bases and J by 0 bases, 12 bases remained unmatched. CDR3 nucleotide sequence: TGTGCCAGCAGTCCCCCGCGACAGGGGCCCAGCTCCTACGAGCAGTACTTC. The encoded protein is CASSPPRQGPSSYEQYF.

The V gene is TRBV19, the J gene TRBJ2-1, with D maybe TRBD1 (6 bases). V was shortened by 8 bases and J by 0 bases, with 17 bases between the two germline ends. The germline gives CDR1 LNHDA, CDR2 SQIVND (reference sequence). This CDR3 has 16 residues. CDR3 protein: CASAREGESSYNEQFF. DNA of the CDR3: TGTGCCAGTGCCCGTGAGGGGGAAAGCTCCTACAATGAGCAGTTCTTC.

V is TRBV19 and J is TRBJ2-7; 12 nucleotides agree with TRBD2. V shed 7 bases, J shed 1 base, and the junction held 8 bases outside the gene matches. The CDR3 extends over 16 amino acids. CDR1 is LNHDA, CDR2 SQIVND, per germline (reference sequence). CDR3 region: CASTRSGLAGSYEQYF. The CDR3 DNA is TGTGCCAGTACGAGGTCCGGACTAGCGGGGTCCTACGAGCAGTACTTC.

The V gene is TRBV6-1, the J gene TRBJ2-1; D may be TRBD2 (5 bases). CDR3 length: 13 amino acids. With 2 bases removed from V and 5 bases from J, the gap between germline ends came to 7 bases. Looked up from germline, CDR1 is MNHNS and CDR2 is SASEGT. For the CDR3, the DNA is TGTGCCAGCAGTGAATGGGGAGACAATGAGCAGTTCTTC. Translated, it gives CASSEWGDNEQFF.

The chain links TRBV5-4 to TRBJ1-2; no clear D gene. V lost 2 bases and J 3 bases, leaving 14 bases between the germline ends. Looked up from germline, CDR1 is SGHNT and CDR2 is YYREEE (reference sequence). CDR3 length: 15 amino acids. CDR3 in amino acids: CASSFPRLGDYGYTF. Written as DNA, the CDR3 is TGTGCCAGCAGCTTCCCCCGTCTTGGAGACTATGGCTACACCTTC.

This clone was found once. The chain carries TRBV18 and TRBJ1-5; 10 bases agree with TRBD1. V dropped 3 bases and J dropped 7; count of bases not matched to a gene: 9. The CDR3 length is 16 residues. Germline V CDR1 and CDR2: KGHSH, LQKENI. CDR3 sequence reads: CASSPFRQGAGQPQHF. In DNA, the CDR3 is TGTGCCAGCTCACCCTTTCGACAGGGGGCTGGCCAGCCCCAGCATTTT.

The chain couples TRBV9 to TRBJ1-2; 12 bases agree with TRBD1. The length of the CDR3 is 16 residues. Trimming took 3 bases from V and 6 from J; bases not matched to a gene: 9. Germline assignment: CDR1 SGDLS and CDR2 YYNGEE. The CDR3 here is CASSAYVGQGANGYTF. The DNA of the CDR3 is TGTGCCAGCAGCGCCTACGTGGGACAGGGGGCGAATGGCTACACCTTC.

The CDR3: CASSARGYNSPLHF. The CDR3 DNA reads TGTGCCAGCAGCGCAAGGGGATATAATTCACCCCTCCACTTT. The chain carries TRBV2 and TRBJ1-6; tentatively, D is TRBD1 (5 bases). Germline lookup yields CDR1 SNHLY and CDR2 FYNNEI. CDR3 length equals 14 residues. V lost 6 bases and J lost 4, with 10 bases in between.

This chain links TRBV7-2 with TRBJ1-2; D is unclear. Looked up from germline, CDR1 is SGHTA and CDR2 is FQGNSA. The CDR3 is made up of 14 amino acids. V dropped 4 bases and J dropped 4 bases, with 13 bases sitting between them. CDR3 in DNA: TGTGCCAGCAGCTCAGCCGACGGAGGCTATGGCTACACCTTC. Its translation is CASSSADGGYGYTF.

V gene TRBV13 combines with J gene TRBJ2-3; the match to TRBD2 covers 9 bases. Trimming removed 7 bases from V and 1 base from J; junction bases left unmatched: 9. This CDR3 comprises 16 residues. The germline CDR1 and CDR2 sequences are PRHDT and FYEKMQ (reference sequence). CDR3 amino acids: CASTLGTSPGTDTQYF. In DNA form, the CDR3 reads TGTGCCAGCACCCTCGGGACTAGCCCGGGCACAGATACGCAGTATTTT.

This CDR3 is CASSFDTGGTEAFF. DNA for the CDR3: TGTGCCAGCAGCTTCGATACAGGGGGCACTGAAGCTTTCTTT. V gene TRBV7-2 combines with J gene TRBJ1-1, with 8 bases aligning to TRBD1. The junction had 4 bases not matched to a gene; V was cut back by 3 bases and J by 4 bases. This CDR3 region has 14 residues. The germline CDR1 and CDR2 sequences are SGHTA and FQGNSA.

V usage is TRBV18 and J usage is TRBJ2-3; maybe TRBD2 (6 bases). V shed 3 bases and J shed 5 bases, with 12 bases lying between them. CDR1 and CDR2 from the germline V gene are KGHSH and LQKENI. CDR3 length: 14 amino acids. The CDR3 sequence is CASSPSRGGDTQYF. CDR3 bases: TGTGCCAGCTCACCGAGTCGGGGAGGAGATACGCAGTATTTT.

The rearrangement uses TRBV19 and TRBJ1-3; D gene ambiguous. This CDR3 contains 14 residues. V was pared by 8 bases and J by 0 bases, with 11 bases between. Germline V lookup: CDR1 LNHDA, CDR2 SQIVND (reference sequence). The CDR3, as DNA: TGTGCCAGTCAAACAGAACGCTCTGGAAACACCATATATTTT. Translating it yields CASQTERSGNTIYF.

The J gene is TRBJ2-4, the V gene TRBV29-1; D is unclear. The V gene's germline CDR1 is SQVTM and CDR2 ANQGSEA. Deletions cut 1 base from V and 8 bases from J, with 12 bases between. The CDR3 is 13 residues long. The chain's CDR3 is CSVEVVRSDIQYF. In nucleotides, the CDR3 is TGCAGCGTTGAAGTGGTGAGATCCGACATTCAGTACTTC.

The V gene is TRBV5-1, the J gene TRBJ2-2; 11 nucleotides agree with TRBD2. The CDR3 is made up of 19 amino acids. Per the germline V gene, CDR1 is SGHRS and CDR2 is YFSETQ. The ends lost 0 bases at V and 5 bases at J; junction bases unmatched: 12. The CDR3 coding sequence is TGCGCCAGCAGCTTGGCAGCTACTAGCGGGGGCCCGAGTACCGGGGAGCTGTTTTTT. Its translation: CASSLAATSGGPSTGELFF.

CDR3 nucleotides: TGTGCCAGCAGTTTTAGTCCGGTAACGTCGGAGACCCAGTACTTC. Its protein is CASSFSPVTSETQYF. The chain uses TRBV6-6 and TRBJ2-5; D gene unclear. Trimming removed 4 bases from V and 5 bases from J, with 17 bases in between. The CDR3 contains 15 residues. Germline-derived CDR1 and CDR2 are MNHNY and SVGAGI (reference sequence).

The chain employs TRBV12-3 or TRBV12-4 and TRBJ1-4; TRBD1 is a possible D gene (5 bases). The V end lost 5 bases, the J end lost 7 bases, and 8 bases lay between the germline ends. The CDR3 sequence is 12 residues long. CDR3 region: CASSRGGEKLFF. The CDR3 DNA reads as TGTGCCAGCAGTCGGGGGGGTGAAAAACTGTTTTTT.

V usage is TRBV11-2 and J usage is TRBJ2-1; possible D gene TRBD2, 5 bases. CDR1 is SGHAT, CDR2 FQNNGV, per germline. The CDR3 length is 16 residues. V dropped 6 bases and J dropped 16 bases, with 31 bases sitting between them. The CDR3 protein is CASSTESGLFMRAAFF. CDR3 sequence (DNA): TGTGCCAGCAGTACCGAAAGTGGCCTGTTCATGAGGGCCGCATTCTTC.

The rearrangement links TRBV7-6 to TRBJ2-3; D possibly corresponds to TRBD1 (5 bases). The CDR3 has 15 residues. V was trimmed by 1 base and J by 0 bases, leaving 8 bases between them. Germline loops: CDR1 SGHVS, CDR2 FNYEAQ. In nucleotides, the CDR3 is TGTGCCAGCAGCTTAGGGGGCCGTAGCACAGATACGCAGTATTTT. This gives the protein CASSLGGRSTDTQYF.

This rearrangement joins TRBV7-9 to TRBJ2-2; 15 bases align to TRBD2. This CDR3 comprises 19 residues. Germline V lookup: CDR1 SEHNR, CDR2 FQNEAQ (reference sequence). Trimming at V came to 4 bases and at J to 2 bases, leaving 8 bases not matched to a gene. The CDR3 is CASSSGLAGGRFNTGELFF. The CDR3 DNA sequence: TGTGCCAGCAGCTCGGGACTAGCGGGGGGCCGATTTAACACCGGGGAGCTGTTTTTT.

This chain links TRBV6-1 with TRBJ2-1; 12 nucleotides agree with TRBD2. Losses at the gene ends were 1 base for V and 9 bases for J; bases not matched to a gene: 7. The CDR3 runs to 16 residues. Germline V lookup: CDR1 MNHNS, CDR2 SASEGT. The CDR3 DNA follows: TGTGCCAGCAGTGAAGACCTAGCGGGGGGGCTCGGTGAGCAGTTCTTC. Translation gives CASSEDLAGGLGEQFF.

V and J are TRBV18 and TRBJ2-7, with 7 bases fitting TRBD1. CDR3 length: 15 residues. The V segment lost 6 bases and the J segment 3 bases; nucleotides outside the gene matches: 11. Germline CDR1 is KGHSH and CDR2 is LQKENI. The CDR3 DNA follows: TGTGCCAGCTCCGACAGGGTAGGGCTTGACTACGAGCAGTACTTC. Translated, it gives CASSDRVGLDYEQYF. The whole variable domain, remainder taken from reference TRBV18 and TRBJ2-7, is NAGVMQNPRHLVRRRGQEARLRCSPMKGHSHVYWYRQLPEEGLKFMVYLQKENIIDESGMPKERFSAEFPKEGPSILRIQQVVRGDSAAYFCASSDRVGLDYEQYFGPGTRLTVT.